This TCR beta chain was found in a study of CD4 T cells in relation to SARS-CoV-2 and coronaviruses. For the study at large: After roughly 11 days of antigen culture, PBMC TCR beta CDR3s were sequenced.

This CDR3 spans 15 amino acids. As concerns this clone: The antigen remains undetermined.

Assay used: immunoSEQ multiplex PCR; TCRdb lists only in-frame clones, some missing. The data show 20,000 to 25,000 clones, over 70% seen once. Unexposed donor CD4+ T cells date from about 2011-2018, before the COVID-19 pandemic. CD4+ T cells were isolated from the cells after 10 days of culture. Unexposed-donor CD4+ T cells were probed with SARS-CoV-2 S/N and four cold-coronavirus spikes, cells permitting. About 2 million PBMCs per well were cultured with about 9.8 IU/ml IL-2. The sequenced sample was CD4+ T cells from PBMCs, cultured in vitro. The V call is TRBV21-1, the J call TRBJ2-5; the table names TRBD1, a call not compared with the DNA. TRBV21-1 is designated a pseudogene. This receptor was identified in a human donor in good health. For the CDR3, the DNA is TGTGCCAGCAGCGGGACAGAGCCGATCCAAGAGACCCAGTACTTC. This translates into CASSGTEPIQETQYF.